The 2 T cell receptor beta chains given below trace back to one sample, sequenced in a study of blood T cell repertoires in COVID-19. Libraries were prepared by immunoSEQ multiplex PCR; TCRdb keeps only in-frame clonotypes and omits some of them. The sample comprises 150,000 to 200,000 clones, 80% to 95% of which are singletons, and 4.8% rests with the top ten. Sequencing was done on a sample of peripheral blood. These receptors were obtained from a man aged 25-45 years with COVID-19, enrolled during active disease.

The CDR3 DNA follows: TGTGCCAGCAGCTTAACGGGGACAGGGTATAATTCACCCCTCCACTTT. Translated: CASSLTGTGYNSPLHF. The chain uses TRBV7-3 and TRBJ1-6, with 9 positions matching TRBD1. This CDR3 is built from 16 residues. Losses at the gene ends were 0 bases for V and 4 bases for J; bases not matched to a gene: 1. Germline CDR1 SGHTA, CDR2 FQGTGA.

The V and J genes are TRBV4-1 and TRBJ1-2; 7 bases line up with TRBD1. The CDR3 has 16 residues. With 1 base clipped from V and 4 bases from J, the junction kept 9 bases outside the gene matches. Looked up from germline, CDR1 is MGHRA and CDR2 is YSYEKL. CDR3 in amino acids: CASSQAARRDSYGYTF. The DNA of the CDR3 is TGCGCCAGCAGCCAAGCGGCCCGCCGGGACAGCTATGGCTACACCTTC.